The clone carrying this T cell receptor (beta chain) was seen a few times. This table comes from immunoSEQ multiplex PCR, and its TCRdb copy is limited to in-frame clones, with some not included. The profile shows about 170,000 clones, about 90% of them singletons. These data belong to a study of control samples from healthy donors and cancer patients. Germline V gene data show CDR1 as MDHEN and CDR2 as SYDVKM. This CDR3 is 16 amino acids long. V was pared by 6 bases and J by 5 bases, with 15 bases of the junction left unmatched. This TCR derives from a man aged 30 to 39 in good health. J is TRBJ2-7 and V is TRBV28; 8 positions match TRBD1. Specimen: blood. CDR3 loop: CASSTFPGTGINEQYF. The CDR3 coding sequence is TGTGCCAGCAGCACATTCCCCGGGACAGGTATTAACGAGCAGTACTTC. The full variable domain, rest sourced from reference TRBV28 and TRBJ2-7, is DVKVTQSSRYLVKRTGEKVFLECVQDMDHENMFWYRQDPGLGLRLIYFSYDVKMKEKGDIPEGYSVSREKKERFSLILESASTNQTSMYLCASSTFPGTGINEQYFGPGTRLTVT.